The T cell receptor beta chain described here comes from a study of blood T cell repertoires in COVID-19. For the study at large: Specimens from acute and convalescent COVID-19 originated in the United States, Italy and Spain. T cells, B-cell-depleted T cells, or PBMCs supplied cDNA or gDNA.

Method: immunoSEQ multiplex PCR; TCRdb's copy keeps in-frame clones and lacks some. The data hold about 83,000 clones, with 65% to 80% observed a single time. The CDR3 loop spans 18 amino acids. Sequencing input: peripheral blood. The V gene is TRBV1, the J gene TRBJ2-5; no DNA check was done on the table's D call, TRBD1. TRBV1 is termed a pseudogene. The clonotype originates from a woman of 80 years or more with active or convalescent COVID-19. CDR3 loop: CTSSQLSAIRGTGETQYF. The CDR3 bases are TGCACCAGCAGCCAATTATCCGCAATCAGGGGGACCGGGGAGACCCAGTACTTC.